The 10 T cell receptor beta chains below come from one sample, sequenced in a study of cytomegalovirus exposure and HLA in healthy donors. Researchers ran the PCR with 60 Vbeta and 13 Jbeta primers. The repertoire was sequenced with immunoSEQ multiplex PCR; TCRdb's copy has only in-frame clones and lacks some. The sample lists fewer than 110,000 clones; 75% were seen once. The material sequenced was PBMCs. The origin of the receptors is a man between 50 and 59 years old in good health and CMV-seronegative.

This chain connects TRBV10-3 to TRBJ1-6; TRBD1 might be the D (5 bases). Per germline, CDR1 ENHRY and CDR2 SYGVKD. V lost 6 bases, J lost 10 bases, and 13 bases lay in between. CDR3 length: 13 residues. The DNA for the CDR3 is TGTGCCATCAGAATACAGGACGAATCACCCCTCCACTTT. Translation: CAIRIQDESPLHF.

This clone appeared once. At one boundary the junction diverges from the germline segment, which might be a read error. The chain is built from TRBV7-2 and TRBJ2-4; D call uncertain. The V gene's germline CDR1 is SGHTA and CDR2 FQGNSA. The CDR3 totals 12 residues. The CDR3 loop reads CASSSLTYPSDF. The CDR3 nucleotides read TGTGCCAGCAGCTCTCTAACCTACCCAAGTGACTTC. The full variable domain, with the rest looked up from reference TRBV7-2 and TRBJ2-4, is GAGVSQSPSNKVTEKGKDVELRCDPISGHTALYWYRQSLGQGLEFLIYFQGNSAPDKSGLPSDRFSAERTGGSVSTLTIQRTQQEDSAVYLCASSSLTYPSDFGAGTRLSVL.

The J gene is TRBJ2-3, the V gene TRBV5-6, with D maybe TRBD2 (7 bases). This CDR3 contains 15 residues. V was cut by 4 bases and J by 2 bases, with 14 bases left in between. From germline, CDR1 is SGHDT and CDR2 YYEEEE. The CDR3, as DNA: TGTGCCAGCAGCCCTGGCGGGGGCTCCACAGATACGCAGTATTTT. Its translation is CASSPGGGSTDTQYF. The full variable domain, with the rest looked up from reference TRBV5-6 and TRBJ2-3, is DAGVTQSPTHLIKTRGQQVTLRCSPKSGHDTVSWYQQALGQGPQFIFQYYEEEERQRGNFPDRFSGHQFPNYSSELNVNALLLGDSALYLCASSPGGGSTDTQYFGPGTRLTVL.

The chain couples TRBV28 to TRBJ2-1; 7 nucleotides agree with TRBD1. V was clipped by 10 bases and J by 8 bases; unmatched bases: 5. Germline V gene sequence: CDR1 MDHEN, CDR2 SYDVKM. The length of the CDR3 is 11 residues. The CDR3 loop reads CATHRGDEQFF. The CDR3 DNA follows: TGTGCCACCCACAGGGGTGATGAGCAGTTCTTC.

This chain joins TRBV29-1 and TRBJ1-2, with 7 bases that match TRBD1. The CDR3 has 12 amino acids. The trim removed 6 bases at V and 6 bases at J, leaving 7 bases unmatched. CDR1 is SQVTM and CDR2 is ANQGSEA in the germline V gene. The CDR3 is CSVSDRVHGYTF. The CDR3 DNA is TGCAGCGTATCCGACAGGGTGCATGGCTACACCTTC.

This clone was seen many times. The chain couples TRBV11-2 to TRBJ2-1; 8 nucleotides match TRBD2. CDR3 length: 15 amino acids. After removal of 1 base from V and 6 bases from J, the junction contained 5 bases not matched to a gene. Germline V gives CDR1 SGHAT, CDR2 FQNNGV. The CDR3 is CASSLAGLAPNEQFF. For the CDR3, the DNA is TGTGCCAGCAGCTTAGCCGGACTAGCCCCCAATGAGCAGTTCTTC.

This clone was counted a single time. The chain employs TRBV9 and TRBJ2-5; TRBD2 matches at 7 bases. Germline CDR1 SGDLS, CDR2 YYNGEE. The CDR3 consists of 14 residues. V dropped 2 bases and J dropped 8; count of bases not matched to a gene: 9. The CDR3 loop is CASSVDPGGSTQYF. Written as DNA, the CDR3 is TGTGCCAGCAGCGTTGACCCCGGGGGGTCCACCCAGTACTTC.

The chain links TRBV7-2 to TRBJ2-1; D may be TRBD2 (5 bases). V gave up 6 bases and J gave up 0 bases, with 6 bases separating them. The CDR3 length is 13 residues. CDR1 is SGHTA and CDR2 is FQGNSA in the germline V gene. This CDR3 reads CASRSGSYNEQFF. CDR3 DNA sequence: TGTGCCAGCAGGAGCGGCTCCTACAATGAGCAGTTCTTC.

This chain uses TRBV7-8 with TRBJ2-5; no definite D call. Deletions cut 1 base from V and 2 bases from J, with 8 bases between. Germline values: CDR1 SGHVS, CDR2 FQNEAQ. The length of the CDR3 is 14 residues. CDR3 residues: CASSLDAGQETQYF. Here the CDR3 DNA reads TGTGCCAGCAGCTTAGATGCAGGACAAGAGACCCAGTACTTC.

CDR3 loop: CSAEEKNIQYF. DNA of the CDR3: TGCAGTGCAGAGGAGAAAAACATTCAGTACTTC. This rearrangement joins TRBV20-1 to TRBJ2-4; D gene unclear. CDR1 and CDR2 from the germline V gene are DFQATT and SNEGSKA (reference sequence). Trimming shortened V by 6 bases and J by 4 bases, and 7 bases separated the two germline ends. This CDR3 comprises 11 residues.